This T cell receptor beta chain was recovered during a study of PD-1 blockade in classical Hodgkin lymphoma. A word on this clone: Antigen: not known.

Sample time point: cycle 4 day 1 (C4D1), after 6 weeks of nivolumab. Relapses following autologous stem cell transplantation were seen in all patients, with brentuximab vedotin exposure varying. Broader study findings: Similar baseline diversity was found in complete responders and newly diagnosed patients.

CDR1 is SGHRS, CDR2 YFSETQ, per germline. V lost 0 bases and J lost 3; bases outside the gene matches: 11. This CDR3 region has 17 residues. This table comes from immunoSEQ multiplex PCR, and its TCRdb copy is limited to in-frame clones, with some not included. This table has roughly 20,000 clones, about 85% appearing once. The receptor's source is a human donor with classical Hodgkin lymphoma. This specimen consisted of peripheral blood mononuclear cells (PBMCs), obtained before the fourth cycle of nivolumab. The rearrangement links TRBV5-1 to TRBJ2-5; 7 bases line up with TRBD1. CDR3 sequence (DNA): TGCGCCAGCAGCTTGGCCTTGGCAGGGGGATCCGAAGAGACCCAGTACTTC. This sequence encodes CASSLALAGGSEETQYF.